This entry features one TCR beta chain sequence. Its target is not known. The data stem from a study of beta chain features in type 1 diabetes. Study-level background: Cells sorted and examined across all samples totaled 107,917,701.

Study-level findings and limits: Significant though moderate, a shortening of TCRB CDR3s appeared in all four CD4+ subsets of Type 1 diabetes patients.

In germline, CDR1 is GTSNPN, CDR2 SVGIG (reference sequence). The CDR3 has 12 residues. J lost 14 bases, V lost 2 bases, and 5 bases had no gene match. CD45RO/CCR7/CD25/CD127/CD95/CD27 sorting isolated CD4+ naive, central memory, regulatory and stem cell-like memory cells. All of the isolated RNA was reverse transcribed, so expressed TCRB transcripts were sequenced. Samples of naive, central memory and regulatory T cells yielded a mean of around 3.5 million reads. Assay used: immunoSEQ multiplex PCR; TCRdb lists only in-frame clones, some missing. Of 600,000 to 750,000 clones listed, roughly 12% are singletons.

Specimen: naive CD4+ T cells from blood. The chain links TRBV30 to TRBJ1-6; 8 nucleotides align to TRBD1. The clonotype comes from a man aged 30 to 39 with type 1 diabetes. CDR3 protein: CAWSPGGRSLHF. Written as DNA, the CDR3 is TGTGCCTGGAGTCCAGGGGGCAGGTCCCTCCACTTT.